This T cell receptor (beta chain) is drawn from a study of T cell responses to AZD1222 COVID-19 vaccine. Findings of the study overall: Repertoire samples came only from after the peak T cell response. Mapped onto spike, vaccine-associated CD4 TCRs spanned it and were dominant at 160-218 and 743-854. Receipt of two AZD1222 doses was followed by a rise in Spike-specific TCR breadth and depth.

Sequencing was performed with immunoSEQ multiplex PCR; in TCRdb, only in-frame clones are kept and a portion is missing. The data show more than 80,000 clones, roughly nine tenths seen once. With regard to this clone: As yet, its antigen is unknown.

The ends lost 3 bases at V and 6 bases at J; junction bases unmatched: 8. Germline V gene lookup returns CDR1 SGHTS and CDR2 YDEGEE. This CDR3 is built from 15 residues. The chain combines TRBV5-8 with TRBJ2-1; 8 nucleotides agree with TRBD1. The sequence came from an adult who received the AZD1222 COVID-19 vaccine. The material sequenced was peripheral blood, taken 28 days after the second AZD1222 dose. This CDR3 is CASSSIRQGSNEQFF. CDR3 nucleotide sequence: TGTGCCAGCAGCTCCATACGACAGGGGAGCAATGAGCAGTTCTTC.